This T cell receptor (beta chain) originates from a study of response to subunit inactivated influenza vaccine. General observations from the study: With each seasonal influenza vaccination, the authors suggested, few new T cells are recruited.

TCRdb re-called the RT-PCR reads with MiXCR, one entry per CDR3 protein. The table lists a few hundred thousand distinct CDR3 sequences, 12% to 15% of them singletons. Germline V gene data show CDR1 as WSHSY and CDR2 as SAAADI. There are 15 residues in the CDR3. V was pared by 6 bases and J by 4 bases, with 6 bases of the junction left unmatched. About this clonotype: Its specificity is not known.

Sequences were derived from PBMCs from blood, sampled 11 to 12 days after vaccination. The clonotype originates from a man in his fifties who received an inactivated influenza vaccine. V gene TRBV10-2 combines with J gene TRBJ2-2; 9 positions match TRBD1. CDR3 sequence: CASRRQGEGTGELFF. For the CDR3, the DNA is TGCGCCAGCAGAAGACAGGGGGAGGGCACCGGGGAGCTGTTTTTT.